The source of this T cell receptor (beta chain) is a study of blood T cell repertoires in COVID-19. In the study overall: Samples representing acute and convalescent COVID-19 were sourced from the United States, Italy and Spain.

Data came from immunoSEQ multiplex PCR; TCRdb stores just in-frame clones and leaves some out. The profile shows about 240,000 clones, roughly nine tenths of them singletons. This CDR3 region has 14 residues. V shed 1 base, J shed 8 bases, and the junction held 7 bases outside the gene matches. Looked up from germline, CDR1 is SEHNR and CDR2 is FQNEAQ (reference sequence). The chain combines TRBV7-9 with TRBJ1-2, with 7 bases identical to TRBD1. Sequencing was carried out using peripheral blood. This sequence was found in a man between 60 and 70 years old with acute or convalescent COVID-19. The CDR3 coding sequence is TGTGCCAGCAGCTTAGAAAACAGGGGAGGCGGCTACACCTTC. Amino acids: CASSLENRGGGYTF.